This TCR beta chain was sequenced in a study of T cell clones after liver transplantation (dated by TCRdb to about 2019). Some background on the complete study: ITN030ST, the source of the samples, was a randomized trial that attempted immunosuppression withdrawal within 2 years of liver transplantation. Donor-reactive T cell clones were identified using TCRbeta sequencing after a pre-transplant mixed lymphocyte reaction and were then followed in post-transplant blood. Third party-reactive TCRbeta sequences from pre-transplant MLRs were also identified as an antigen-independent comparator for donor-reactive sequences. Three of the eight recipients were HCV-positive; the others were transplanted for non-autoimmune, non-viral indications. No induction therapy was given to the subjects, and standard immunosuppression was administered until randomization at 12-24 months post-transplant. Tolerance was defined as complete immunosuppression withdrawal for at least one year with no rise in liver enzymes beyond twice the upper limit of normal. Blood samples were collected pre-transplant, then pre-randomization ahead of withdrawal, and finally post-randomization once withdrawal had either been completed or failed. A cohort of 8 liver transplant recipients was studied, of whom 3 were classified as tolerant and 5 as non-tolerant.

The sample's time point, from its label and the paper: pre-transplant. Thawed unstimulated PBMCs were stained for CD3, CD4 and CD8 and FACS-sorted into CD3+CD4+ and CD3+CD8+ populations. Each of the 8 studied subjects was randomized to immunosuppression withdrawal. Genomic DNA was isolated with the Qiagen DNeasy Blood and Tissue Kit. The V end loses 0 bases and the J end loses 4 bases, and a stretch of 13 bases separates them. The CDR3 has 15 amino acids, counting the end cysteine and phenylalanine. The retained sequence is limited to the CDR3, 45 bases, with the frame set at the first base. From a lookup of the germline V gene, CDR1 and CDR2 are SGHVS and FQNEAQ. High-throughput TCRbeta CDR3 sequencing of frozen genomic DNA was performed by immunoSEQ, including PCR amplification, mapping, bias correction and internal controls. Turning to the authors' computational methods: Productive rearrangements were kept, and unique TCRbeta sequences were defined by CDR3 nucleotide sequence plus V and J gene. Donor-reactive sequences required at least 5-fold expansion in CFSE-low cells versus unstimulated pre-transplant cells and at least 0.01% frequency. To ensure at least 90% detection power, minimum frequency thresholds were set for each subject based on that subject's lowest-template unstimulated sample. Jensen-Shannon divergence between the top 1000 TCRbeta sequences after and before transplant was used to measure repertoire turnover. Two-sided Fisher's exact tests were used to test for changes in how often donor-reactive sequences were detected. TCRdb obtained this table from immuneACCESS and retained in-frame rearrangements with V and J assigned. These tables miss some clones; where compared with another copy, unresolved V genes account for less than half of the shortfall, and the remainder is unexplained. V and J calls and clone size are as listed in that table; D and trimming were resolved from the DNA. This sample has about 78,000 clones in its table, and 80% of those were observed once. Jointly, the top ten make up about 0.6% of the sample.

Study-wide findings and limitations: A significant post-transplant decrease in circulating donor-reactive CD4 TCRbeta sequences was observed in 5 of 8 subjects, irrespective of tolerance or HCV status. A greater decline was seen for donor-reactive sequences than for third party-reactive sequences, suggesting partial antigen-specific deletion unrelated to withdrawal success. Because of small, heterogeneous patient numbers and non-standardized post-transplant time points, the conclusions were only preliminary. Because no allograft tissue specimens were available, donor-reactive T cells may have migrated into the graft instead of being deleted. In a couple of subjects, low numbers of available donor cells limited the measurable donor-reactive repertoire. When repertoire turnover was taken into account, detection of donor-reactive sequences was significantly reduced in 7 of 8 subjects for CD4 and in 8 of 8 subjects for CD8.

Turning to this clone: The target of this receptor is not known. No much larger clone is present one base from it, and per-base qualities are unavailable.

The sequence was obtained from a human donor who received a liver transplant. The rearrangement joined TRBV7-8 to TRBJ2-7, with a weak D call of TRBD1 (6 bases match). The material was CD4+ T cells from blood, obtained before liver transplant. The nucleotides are TGTGCCAGCAGCTTAGCCCGAGGGGGAGAGTACGAGCAGTACTTC. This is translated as CASSLARGGEYEQYF. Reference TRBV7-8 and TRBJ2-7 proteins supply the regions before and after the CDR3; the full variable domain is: GAGVSQSPRYKVAKRGQDVALRCDPISGHVSLFWYQQALGQGPEFLTYFQNEAQLDKSGLPSDRFFAERPEGSVSTLKIQRTQQEDSAVYLCASSLARGGEYEQYFGPGTRLTVT.